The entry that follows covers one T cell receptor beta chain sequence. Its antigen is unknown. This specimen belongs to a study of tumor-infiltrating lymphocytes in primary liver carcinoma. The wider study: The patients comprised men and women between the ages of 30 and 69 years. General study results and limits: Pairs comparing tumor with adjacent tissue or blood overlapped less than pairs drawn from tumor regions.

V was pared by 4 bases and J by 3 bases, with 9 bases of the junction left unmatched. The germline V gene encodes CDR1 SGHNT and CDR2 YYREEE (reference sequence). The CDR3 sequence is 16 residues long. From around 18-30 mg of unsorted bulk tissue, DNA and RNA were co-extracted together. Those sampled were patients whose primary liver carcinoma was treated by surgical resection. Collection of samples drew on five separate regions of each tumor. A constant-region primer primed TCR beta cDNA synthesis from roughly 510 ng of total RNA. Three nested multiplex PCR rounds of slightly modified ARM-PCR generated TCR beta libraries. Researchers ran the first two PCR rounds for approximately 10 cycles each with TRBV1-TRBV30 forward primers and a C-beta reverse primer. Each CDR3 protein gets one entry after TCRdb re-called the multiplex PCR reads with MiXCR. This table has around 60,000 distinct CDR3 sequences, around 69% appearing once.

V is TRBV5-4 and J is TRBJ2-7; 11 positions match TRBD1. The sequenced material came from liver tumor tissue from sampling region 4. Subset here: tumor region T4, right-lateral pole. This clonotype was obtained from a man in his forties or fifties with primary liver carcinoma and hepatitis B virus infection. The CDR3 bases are TGTGCCAGCAGCCCGGCGTTCGGGACAGGGGGCTACGAGCAGTACTTC. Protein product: CASSPAFGTGGYEQYF.